The rows below give T cell receptor beta chains drawn from one sample of a study of graft-versus-host responses after intestinal transplantation. Profiling relied on immunoSEQ multiplex PCR, and the TCRdb table lists in-frame clones only, not all of them. The repertoire holds about 92,000 clones, 80% to 95% seen once, with about 6.3% in the top ten. What these receptors recognize is not known. Sequencing used unstimulated CD8+ T cells sorted from spleen or lymph node cells, obtained before intestinal transplant. These receptors originate from a human donor who received an intestinal transplant. CDR3s include the opening cysteine and the closing phenylalanine or tryptophan. The D gene is left open where the match is weak. A row's size may be missing; if present it is once, few, many or a size class.

J gene | CDR3 length | clone size | V gene | D gene | CDR3 protein | CDR3 DNA
TRBJ2-1 | 14 | once | TRBV5-4 | - | CASSLFRDEDEQFF | TGTGCCAGCAGCCTTTTCCGGGACGAGGATGAGCAGTTCTTC
TRBJ2-2 | 16 | - | TRBV6-4 | - | CASSDGETGDTGELFF | TGTGCCAGCAGTGATGGAGAAACCGGGGACACCGGGGAGCTGTTTTTT
TRBJ1-4 | 14 | - | TRBV19 | - | CASKSGLGQEKLFF | TGTGCCAGTAAATCCGGACTAGGCCAAGAAAAACTGTTTTTT
TRBJ2-7 | 15 | - | TRBV11-2 | - | CASSLATAGYYEQYF | TGTGCCAGCAGCTTAGCGACAGCTGGATACTACGAGCAGTACTTC
TRBJ2-3 | 13 | - | TRBV4-1 | - | CASSQVGTDTQYF | TGCGCCAGCAGCCAAGTAGGGACAGATACGCAGTATTTT
TRBJ2-1 | 16 | once | TRBV5-6 | TRBD2 | CASRTMTSGRSYEQFF | TGTGCCAGCAGGACAATGACTAGCGGGAGATCGTATGAGCAGTTCTTC
TRBJ2-2 | 14 | - | TRBV9 | TRBD2 | CASRMTSGTGELFF | TGTGCCAGCAGGATGACTAGCGGCACCGGGGAGCTGTTTTTT
TRBJ1-1 | 14 | - | TRBV11-3 | - | CASSSSVMNTEAFF | TGTGCCAGCAGCTCCAGCGTTATGAACACTGAAGCTTTCTTT
TRBJ1-2 | 13 | - | TRBV11-2 | - | CASSPDPGMGYTF | TGTGCCAGCAGTCCTGACCCAGGGATGGGCTACACCTTC
TRBJ2-7 | 15 | - | TRBV18 | - | CASSPSAGATGEQYF | TGTGCCAGCTCACCATCGGCGGGGGCGACAGGAGAGCAGTACTTC
TRBJ2-1 | 17 | - | TRBV4-2 | - | CASSLHPVGLTYNEQFF | TGTGCCAGCAGCCTACATCCTGTCGGACTTACCTACAATGAGCAGTTCTTC
TRBJ2-1 | 17 | - | TRBV10-3 | - | CAISDRTKILPYNEQFF | TGTGCCATCAGTGACCGCACTAAAATCCTACCCTACAATGAGCAGTTCTTC
TRBJ1-1 | 14 | once | TRBV29-1 | - | CSVEGHPENTEAFF | TGCAGCGTTGAAGGACACCCAGAGAACACTGAAGCTTTCTTT
TRBJ2-1 | 16 | few | TRBV7-6 | TRBD1 | CASSLARGLADNEQFF | TGTGCCAGCAGCTTAGCGAGGGGGCTAGCCGACAATGAGCAGTTCTTC
TRBJ1-4 | 15 | - | TRBV5-1 | TRBD1 | CASSPNRGLREKLFF | TGCGCCAGCAGCCCGAACAGGGGGCTAAGGGAAAAACTGTTTTTT
TRBJ2-7 | 16 | - | TRBV7-2 | - | CASSLARRTNSYEQYF | TGTGCCAGCAGCTTAGCGCGCCGCACCAACTCCTACGAGCAGTACTTC
TRBJ1-4 | 14 | - | TRBV29-1 | - | CSAKGTEYNEKLFF | TGCAGCGCCAAAGGGACGGAATATAATGAAAAACTGTTTTTT
TRBJ2-4 | 17 | - | TRBV27 | - | CASSLVPGIAAKNIQYF | TGTGCCAGCAGTTTGGTCCCAGGAATAGCGGCTAAAAACATTCAGTACTTC
TRBJ2-1 | 15 | once | TRBV27 | TRBD2 | CASRGLLSSYNEQFF | TGTGCCAGCCGGGGACTACTAAGCTCCTACAATGAGCAGTTCTTC
TRBJ2-7 | 12 | - | TRBV10-3 | - | CALRTETYEQYF | TGTGCCTTACGGACCGAGACCTACGAGCAGTACTTC
TRBJ1-1 | 16 | - | TRBV6-6 | TRBD1 | CASSYPPDRGQTEAFF | TGTGCCAGCAGTTACCCCCCGGACAGGGGGCAAACTGAAGCTTTCTTT
TRBJ2-3 | 15 | - | TRBV5-1 | TRBD2 | CATQPGTSGTDTQYF | TGCGCCACCCAACCCGGGACTAGCGGCACAGATACGCAGTATTTT
TRBJ2-1 | 12 | few | TRBV7-6 | - | CASSLIDNEQFF | TGTGCCAGCAGCTTAATAGACAATGAGCAGTTCTTC
TRBJ2-5 | 11 | - | TRBV20-1 | - | CSAPTEETQYF | TGCAGTGCCCCGACAGAAGAGACCCAGTACTTC
TRBJ1-1 | 13 | - | TRBV28 | - | CATDDGGDTEAFF | TGTGCCACGGACGACGGGGGTGACACTGAAGCTTTCTTT
TRBJ1-5 | 15 | - | TRBV5-6 | - | CASSQTGNSNQPQHF | TGTGCCAGCAGCCAGACTGGGAATAGCAATCAGCCCCAGCATTTT
TRBJ2-7 | 11 | - | TRBV27 | - | CARGDSYEQYF | TGTGCCAGGGGAGATTCCTACGAGCAGTACTTC
TRBJ2-7 | 13 | once | TRBV19 | - | CASRPALSYEQYF | TGTGCCAGTCGGCCAGCGTTATCCTACGAGCAGTACTTC
TRBJ1-6 | 15 | - | TRBV7-9 | TRBD1 | CASSATGTGLSPLHF | TGTGCCAGCAGCGCGACCGGGACAGGTCTTTCACCCCTCCACTTT
TRBJ2-5 | 13 | - | TRBV6-5 | - | CASSYGLGETQYF | TGTGCCAGCAGTTACGGGTTGGGGGAGACCCAGTACTTC
TRBJ1-4 | 14 | - | TRBV9 | - | CASSVGNPNEKLFF | TGTGCCAGCAGCGTAGGGAACCCCAATGAAAAACTGTTTTTT
TRBJ2-7 | 12 | - | TRBV5-6 | - | CASSLWAYEQYF | TGTGCCAGCAGCTTGTGGGCCTACGAGCAGTACTTC
TRBJ2-7 | 17 | - | TRBV4-1 | TRBD2 | CASSQLILAGGLYEQYF | TGCGCCAGCAGCCAGCTAATACTAGCGGGGGGGCTCTACGAGCAGTACTTC
TRBJ1-6 | 18 | once | TRBV2 | - | CASSKAPSTLSYNSPLHF | TGTGCCAGCAGCAAAGCACCTTCGACACTCTCCTATAATTCACCCCTCCACTTT
TRBJ1-2 | 12 | - | TRBV5-4 | - | CASSWGNYGYTF | TGTGCCAGCAGTTGGGGGAACTATGGCTACACCTTC
TRBJ2-4 | 18 | - | TRBV5-5 | TRBD2 | CASSLEPRDYLAKNIQYF | TGTGCCAGCAGCTTGGAACCCAGGGACTATCTAGCCAAAAACATTCAGTACTTC
TRBJ2-7 | 15 | - | TRBV2 | TRBD1 | CASSEARTGTYEQYF | TGTGCCAGCAGTGAAGCGAGGACAGGCACCTACGAGCAGTACTTC
TRBJ1-6 | 12 | - | TRBV6-5 | - | CASTSAGSPLHF | TGTGCCAGCACCTCCGCCGGCTCACCCCTCCACTTT
TRBJ2-1 | 13 | - | TRBV10-3 | - | CAIGTEWDNEQFF | TGTGCCATCGGGACCGAGTGGGACAATGAGCAGTTCTTC
TRBJ1-2 | 14 | - | TRBV6-5 | TRBD1 | CASSRQGGVRGYTF | TGTGCCAGCAGTAGACAGGGGGGGGTGAGAGGCTACACCTTC
TRBJ2-2 | 15 | - | TRBV7-5 | - | CVRSLEKGNTGELFF | TGTGTCAGAAGCTTAGAAAAGGGCAACACCGGGGAGCTGTTTTTT
TRBJ1-3 | 14 | - | TRBV29-1 | - | CSVDVDSSGNTIYF | TGCAGCGTTGACGTGGACAGTTCTGGAAACACCATATATTTT
TRBJ2-7 | 14 | - | TRBV4-3 | - | CASSPFLRRGEQYF | TGCGCCAGCAGTCCATTCTTGAGACGTGGAGAGCAGTACTTC
TRBJ1-1 | 13 | - | TRBV25-1 | - | CASSESLNTEAFF | TGTGCCAGCAGTGAGTCGCTGAACACTGAAGCTTTCTTT
TRBJ2-7 | 14 | - | TRBV7-6 | TRBD1 | CASSMTGNGYEQYF | TGTGCCAGCAGCATGACAGGGAATGGCTACGAGCAGTACTTC
TRBJ2-5 | 15 | - | TRBV27 | - | CASSFRGSPGETQYF | TGTGCCAGCAGTTTTCGAGGCAGCCCGGGAGAGACCCAGTACTTC
TRBJ2-4 | 15 | - | TRBV6-6 | - | CASSYEVVGKNIQYF | TGTGCCAGCAGTTACGAAGTAGTGGGCAAAAACATTCAGTACTTC
TRBJ2-1 | 15 | once | TRBV7-9 | TRBD2 | CASSTSSGGGDEQFF | TGTGCCAGCAGCACCTCTAGCGGGGGAGGGGATGAGCAGTTCTTC
TRBJ1-2 | 14 | - | TRBV6-5 | TRBD1 | CASSFMTGVSGYTF | TGTGCCAGCAGTTTCATGACAGGGGTTAGCGGCTACACCTTC
TRBJ2-3 | 16 | - | TRBV11-2 | TRBD2 | CASSPSATSVTDTQYF | TGTGCCAGCAGCCCTAGTGCGACTAGCGTTACAGATACGCAGTATTTT
TRBJ2-3 | 15 | - | TRBV7-9 | - | CASSSPGRDGDTQYF | TGTGCCAGCAGTTCCCCGGGCAGAGATGGGGATACGCAGTATTTT
TRBJ2-3 | 18 | - | TRBV12-2 | - | CASRLAWTSGRECDTQYF | TGTGCAAGTCGCTTAGCCTGGACTAGCGGGAGGGAATGCGATACGCAGTATTTT
TRBJ1-5 | 14 | - | TRBV5-1 | TRBD1 | CASSTTGGDQPQHF | TGCGCCAGCAGCACCACAGGGGGGGATCAGCCCCAGCATTTT
TRBJ2-2 | 15 | - | TRBV6-6 | - | CASSYIRGTTGELFF | TGTGCCAGCAGTTATATCAGGGGTACCACCGGGGAGCTGTTTTTT
TRBJ2-6 | 18 | once | TRBV9 | - | CASSVGGGPFSGANVLTF | TGTGCCAGCAGCGTAGGAGGGGGTCCCTTCTCTGGGGCCAACGTCCTGACTTTC
TRBJ2-3 | 13 | - | TRBV5-5 | - | CASTRPSTDTQYF | TGTGCCAGCACCCGCCCTAGCACAGATACGCAGTATTTT
TRBJ2-3 | 13 | - | TRBV4-1 | - | CASSQEGAHTQYF | TGCGCCAGCAGCCAAGAGGGGGCACATACGCAGTATTTT
TRBJ1-3 | 15 | - | TRBV18 | - | CASSPLPGPGNTIYF | TGTGCCAGCTCACCGTTACCCGGGCCTGGAAACACCATATATTTT
TRBJ2-7 | 12 | - | TRBV11-1 | - | CASSLGTYEQYF | TGTGCCAGCAGCTTGGGGACCTACGAGCAGTACTTC